One and the same sample provided the 19 T cell receptor beta chains below, sequenced in a study of blood T cell repertoires in COVID-19. Assay used: immunoSEQ multiplex PCR; TCRdb lists only in-frame clones, some missing. The table shows over 200,000 clones, with approximately 90% occurring only once. Sequencing input: PBMCs or T cells enriched from blood (not recorded which). All receptors come from a man aged 18 to 30 who had recovered from COVID-19.

The V and J genes are TRBV5-4 and TRBJ2-2; 10 nucleotides line up with TRBD1. Trimming removed 0 bases from V and 3 bases from J; junction bases left unmatched: 2. This CDR3 has 16 residues. Per the germline V gene, CDR1 is SGHNT and CDR2 is YYREEE (reference sequence). The CDR3 sequence: CASSLGQGADTGELFF. For the CDR3, the DNA is TGTGCCAGCAGCTTGGGACAGGGGGCGGACACCGGGGAGCTGTTTTTT.

The V call is TRBV7-2, the J call TRBJ2-2; TRBD1 matches 7 bases. In germline, CDR1 is SGHTA, CDR2 FQGNSA. V was clipped by 5 bases and J by 7 bases; unmatched bases: 10. This CDR3 region has 15 residues. In nucleotides, the CDR3 is TGTGCCAGCAGCAAATTACAGGGGTTGGACGGGGAGCTGTTTTTT. Its protein is CASSKLQGLDGELFF.

V is TRBV7-2 and J is TRBJ2-3, with D possibly being TRBD2 (6 bases). Germline V gene lookup returns CDR1 SGHTA and CDR2 FQGNSA. The CDR3 has 14 amino acids. V dropped 5 bases and J dropped 5 bases, with 14 bases sitting between them. The CDR3 bases are TGTGCCAGCAGCGCCCGACTAGACCTAGATACGCAGTATTTT. Protein product: CASSARLDLDTQYF.

The V and J genes are TRBV10-1 and TRBJ2-1; 7 nucleotides align to TRBD1. V was clipped by 6 bases and J by 8 bases; unmatched bases: 7. The CDR3 length is 13 residues. The V gene's germline CDR1 is WNHNN and CDR2 SYGVQD (reference sequence). For the CDR3, the DNA is TGCGCCAGCAGCTCAGGGGGATCCTATGAGCAGTTCTTC. Protein: CASSSGGSYEQFF.

The genes are TRBV24-1 and TRBJ2-1; TRBD2 agrees at 8 bases. The CDR3 length is 14 residues. Trimming cost V 2 bases and J 6 bases; bases outside gene matches: 2. Germline CDR1 reads KGHDR; CDR2 reads SFDVKD. The CDR3 loop is CATSDSGRVNEQFF. The CDR3 nucleotides read TGTGCCACCAGTGATTCCGGGAGGGTCAATGAGCAGTTCTTC.

The chain employs TRBV18 and TRBJ2-2; TRBD2 matches at 14 bases. The V segment lost 2 bases and the J segment 4 bases; nucleotides outside the gene matches: 9. The length of the CDR3 is 19 residues. Germline V lookup: CDR1 KGHSH, CDR2 LQKENI. Here the CDR3 DNA reads TGTGCCAGCTCACCATTGGGACTAGCGGGAGTACAACCCACCGGGGAGCTGTTTTTT. Protein: CASSPLGLAGVQPTGELFF.

The CDR3 sequence is CASSEASTDTQYF. The CDR3 nucleotides are TGTGCCAGCAGCGAGGCTAGCACAGATACGCAGTATTTT. The V call is TRBV25-1, the J call TRBJ2-3; D is unresolved. Germline loops: CDR1 MGHDK, CDR2 SYGVNS. The CDR3 totals 13 residues. Deletions cut 6 bases from V and 0 bases from J, with 7 bases between.

In its sample, this clone was seen once. The genes are TRBV19 and TRBJ1-2; no reliable D call. Trimming cost V 4 bases and J 4 bases, with 13 bases left between them. Germline CDR1 is LNHDA and CDR2 is SQIVND (reference sequence). CDR3 length equals 14 residues. Here the CDR3 DNA reads TGTGCCAGTAGTACCCTGAGGGAGGTCTATGGCTACACCTTC. As protein: CASSTLREVYGYTF.

CDR3 in amino acids: CASSLWEGSEKLFF. CDR3 nucleotides: TGTGCCAGCAGCTTATGGGAGGGCAGTGAAAAACTGTTTTTT. The chain is built from TRBV5-5 and TRBJ1-4; D uncertain. Trimming took off 2 bases at V and 7 bases at J, with 12 bases between the two ends. Germline CDR1 is SGHKS and CDR2 is YYEKEE (reference sequence). The CDR3 runs 14 residues.

The chain employs TRBV19 and TRBJ1-5; D remains ambiguous. Trimming took off 6 bases at V and 3 bases at J, with 15 bases between the two ends. Germline-derived CDR1 and CDR2 are LNHDA and SQIVND (reference sequence). This CDR3 has 15 amino acids. The DNA for the CDR3 is TGTGCCAGTAGCGGGAATCGGGCATTCAATCAGCCCCAGCATTTT. Translation gives CASSGNRAFNQPQHF.

The chain carries TRBV5-1 and TRBJ2-7; 10 positions agree with TRBD1. Trimming at V came to 4 bases and at J to 6 bases, leaving 19 bases not matched to a gene. CDR3 size: 18 residues. Germline assignment: CDR1 SGHRS and CDR2 YFSETQ. The CDR3 sequence: CASSDGDRGPLRLGEQYF. The CDR3 region has the DNA TGCGCCAGCAGCGACGGCGACAGGGGGCCTCTTAGATTGGGCGAGCAGTACTTC.

The chain combines TRBV19 with TRBJ1-1, with a tentative D call TRBD1 (5 bases). Germline-derived CDR1 and CDR2 are LNHDA and SQIVND (reference sequence). The CDR3 sequence is 13 residues long. Trimming shortened V by 5 bases and J by 4 bases, and 11 bases separated the two germline ends. For the CDR3, the DNA is TGTGCCAGTAGTTTGGGCCAGGGCACTGAAGCTTTCTTT. Protein: CASSLGQGTEAFF.

The gene calls are TRBV5-1 and TRBJ2-5; TRBD2 matches 10 bases. This CDR3 comprises 20 residues. Germline CDR1 and CDR2: SGHRS and YFSETQ. Trimming took 4 bases from V and 1 from J; bases not matched to a gene: 19. CDR3 residues: CASSHPTSGRSEDLQETQYF. CDR3 bases: TGCGCCAGCAGCCACCCGACTAGCGGGCGAAGCGAGGACCTCCAAGAGACCCAGTACTTC.

The chain couples TRBV3-1 (or the pseudogene TRBV3-2) to TRBJ2-7; TRBD2 agrees at 9 bases. The J segment lost 4 bases and the V segment lost 1 base, leaving 8 bases of the junction unmatched. This CDR3 contains 16 residues. The germline CDR1 and CDR2 sequences are LGHDT and YNNKEL (reference sequence). The CDR3 sequence: CASSQGPSGAGYEQYF. Here the CDR3 DNA reads TGTGCCAGCAGCCAAGGGCCTAGCGGGGCGGGGTACGAGCAGTACTTC.

This sequence joins TRBV4-1 and TRBJ1-2; 9 bases line up with TRBD1. J lost 5 bases, V lost 1 base, and 5 bases had no gene match. The germline V gene encodes CDR1 MGHRA and CDR2 YSYEKL. The CDR3 covers 15 residues. The CDR3 bases are TGCGCCAGCAGCCAAGGGAACAGGGGGCCGTATGGCTACACCTTC. Protein product: CASSQGNRGPYGYTF.

The chain has TRBV5-1 and TRBJ1-2, with 11 positions matching TRBD1. J gave up 7 bases and V 4 bases, and 12 bases lay outside the gene matches. CDR3 length equals 16 residues. Germline CDR1 SGHRS, CDR2 YFSETQ. DNA for the CDR3: TGCGCCAGCAGCCCAACCGCTGGACAGGGGGCTTCTGGCTACACCTTC. Translated, it gives CASSPTAGQGASGYTF.

The rearrangement links TRBV11-3 to TRBJ2-7; 8 bases fit TRBD1. This CDR3 region has 15 residues. The germline V gene encodes CDR1 SGHNT and CDR2 YENEEA. The V and J ends lost 1 base and 0 bases, in that order; junction bases with no gene match: 2. In DNA, the CDR3 is TGTGCCAGCAGCTTAGGGACAGGGAGCTCCTACGAGCAGTACTTC. It encodes CASSLGTGSSYEQYF.

This sequence joins TRBV5-4 and TRBJ2-2; D is unresolved. There are 16 residues in the CDR3. The V end lost 1 base, the J end lost 7 bases, and 17 bases lay between the germline ends. CDR1 is SGHNT and CDR2 is YYREEE in the germline V gene (reference sequence). The CDR3 region has the DNA TGTGCCAGCAGCTTGTATAGGCCCGCGGTGAGCGGGGAGCTGTTTTTT. It yields the protein CASSLYRPAVSGELFF.

This clone occurred a few times. J is TRBJ1-2 and V is TRBV18; 9 nucleotides agree with TRBD1. Trimming removed 4 bases from V and 5 bases from J; junction bases left unmatched: 2. CDR3 length: 13 amino acids. The germline gives CDR1 KGHSH, CDR2 LQKENI. Written as DNA, the CDR3 is TGTGCCAGCTCACGGGACAGGGTTTATGGCTACACCTTC. The encoded protein is CASSRDRVYGYTF. Full variable domain (missing parts from reference TRBV18 and TRBJ1-2): NAGVMQNPRHLVRRRGQEARLRCSPMKGHSHVYWYRQLPEEGLKFMVYLQKENIIDESGMPKERFSAEFPKEGPSILRIQQVVRGDSAAYFCASSRDRVYGYTFGSGTRLTVV.